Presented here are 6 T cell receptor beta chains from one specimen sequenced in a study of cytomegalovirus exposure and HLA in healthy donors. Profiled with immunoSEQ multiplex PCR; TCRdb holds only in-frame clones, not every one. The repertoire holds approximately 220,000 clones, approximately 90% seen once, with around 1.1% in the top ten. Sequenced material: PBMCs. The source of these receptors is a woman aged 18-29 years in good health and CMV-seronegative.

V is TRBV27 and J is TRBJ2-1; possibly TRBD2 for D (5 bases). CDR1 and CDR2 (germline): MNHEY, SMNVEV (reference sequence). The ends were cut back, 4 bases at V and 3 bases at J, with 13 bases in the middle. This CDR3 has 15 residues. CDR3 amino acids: CASSSSIGLYNEQFF. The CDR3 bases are TGTGCCAGCAGTTCTAGCATCGGGCTCTACAATGAGCAGTTCTTC.

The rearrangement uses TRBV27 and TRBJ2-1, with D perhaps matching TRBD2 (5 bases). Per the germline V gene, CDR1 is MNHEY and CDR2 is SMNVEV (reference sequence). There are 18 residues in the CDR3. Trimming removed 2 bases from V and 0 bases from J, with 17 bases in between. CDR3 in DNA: TGTGCCAGCAGTTTAAGGTGGGAGACACTTAGCTCCTACAATGAGCAGTTCTTC. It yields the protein CASSLRWETLSSYNEQFF.

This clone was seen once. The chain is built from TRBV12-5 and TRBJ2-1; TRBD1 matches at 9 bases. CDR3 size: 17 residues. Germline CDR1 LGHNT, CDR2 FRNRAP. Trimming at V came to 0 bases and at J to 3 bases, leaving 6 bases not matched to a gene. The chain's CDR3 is CASGLVLRGQGYNEQFF. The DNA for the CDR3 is TGTGCTAGTGGTTTGGTATTAAGGGGACAGGGCTACAATGAGCAGTTCTTC.

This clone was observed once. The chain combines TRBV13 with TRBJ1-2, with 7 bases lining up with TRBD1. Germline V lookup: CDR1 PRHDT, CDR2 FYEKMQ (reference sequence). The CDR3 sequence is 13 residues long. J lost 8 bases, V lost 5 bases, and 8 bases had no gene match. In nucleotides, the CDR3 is TGTGCCAGCAGCACCGAGGGGGCTCCGGGCTACACCTTC. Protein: CASSTEGAPGYTF.

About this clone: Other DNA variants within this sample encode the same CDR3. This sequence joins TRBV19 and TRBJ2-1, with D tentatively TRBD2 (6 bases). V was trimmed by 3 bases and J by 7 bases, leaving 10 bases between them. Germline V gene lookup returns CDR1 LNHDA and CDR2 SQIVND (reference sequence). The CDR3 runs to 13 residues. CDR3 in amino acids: CASSMGGANEQFF. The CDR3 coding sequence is TGTGCCAGTAGTATGGGAGGCGCAAATGAGCAGTTCTTC.

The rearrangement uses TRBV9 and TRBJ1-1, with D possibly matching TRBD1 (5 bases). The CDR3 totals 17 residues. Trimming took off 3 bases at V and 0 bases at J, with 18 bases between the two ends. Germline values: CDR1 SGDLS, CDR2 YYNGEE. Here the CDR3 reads CASSGRTAWGVNTEAFF. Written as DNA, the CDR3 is TGTGCCAGCAGCGGGCGGACGGCTTGGGGGGTGAACACTGAAGCTTTCTTT.